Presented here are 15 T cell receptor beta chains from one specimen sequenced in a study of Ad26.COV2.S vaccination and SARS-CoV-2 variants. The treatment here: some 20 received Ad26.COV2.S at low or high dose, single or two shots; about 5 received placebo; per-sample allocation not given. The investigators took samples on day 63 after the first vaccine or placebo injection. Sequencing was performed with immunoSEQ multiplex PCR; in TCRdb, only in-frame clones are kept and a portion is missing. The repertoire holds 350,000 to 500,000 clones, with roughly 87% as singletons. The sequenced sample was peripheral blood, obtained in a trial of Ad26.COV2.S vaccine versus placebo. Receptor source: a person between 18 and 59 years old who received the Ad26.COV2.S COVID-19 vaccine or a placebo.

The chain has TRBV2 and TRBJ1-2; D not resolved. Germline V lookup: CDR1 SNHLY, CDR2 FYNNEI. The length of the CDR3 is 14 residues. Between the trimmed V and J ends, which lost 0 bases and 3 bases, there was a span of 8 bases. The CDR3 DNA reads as TGTGCCAGCAGTGAAGCCGACCCCTACTATGGCTACACCTTC. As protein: CASSEADPYYGYTF.

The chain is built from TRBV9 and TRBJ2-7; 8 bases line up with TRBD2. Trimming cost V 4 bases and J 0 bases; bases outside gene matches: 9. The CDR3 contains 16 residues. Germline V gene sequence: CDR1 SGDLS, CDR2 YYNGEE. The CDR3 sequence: CASSTTGGAPSYEQYF. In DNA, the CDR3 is TGTGCCAGCAGCACTACCGGGGGGGCACCCTCCTACGAGCAGTACTTC.

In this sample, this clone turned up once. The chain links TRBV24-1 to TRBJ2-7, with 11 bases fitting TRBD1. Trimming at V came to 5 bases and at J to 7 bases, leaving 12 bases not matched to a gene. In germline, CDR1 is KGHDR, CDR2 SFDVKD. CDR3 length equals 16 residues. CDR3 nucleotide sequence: TGTGCCACCAGTGTCTCGACCGGGACAGGGGGGTGGGAGCAGTACTTC. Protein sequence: CATSVSTGTGGWEQYF.

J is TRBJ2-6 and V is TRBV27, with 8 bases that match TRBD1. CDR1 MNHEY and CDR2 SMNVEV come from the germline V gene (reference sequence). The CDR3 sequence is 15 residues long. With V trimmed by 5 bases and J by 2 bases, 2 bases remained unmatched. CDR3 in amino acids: CASSIQGAGANVLTF. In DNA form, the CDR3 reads TGTGCCAGCAGTATACAGGGGGCTGGGGCCAACGTCCTGACTTTC.

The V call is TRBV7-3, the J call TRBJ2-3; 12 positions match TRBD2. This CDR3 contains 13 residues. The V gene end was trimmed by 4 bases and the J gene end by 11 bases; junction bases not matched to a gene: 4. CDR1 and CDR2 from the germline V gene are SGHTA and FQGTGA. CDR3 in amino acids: CASSSRLAGVQYF. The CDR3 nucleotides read TGTGCCAGCAGCTCGAGACTAGCGGGAGTGCAGTATTTT.

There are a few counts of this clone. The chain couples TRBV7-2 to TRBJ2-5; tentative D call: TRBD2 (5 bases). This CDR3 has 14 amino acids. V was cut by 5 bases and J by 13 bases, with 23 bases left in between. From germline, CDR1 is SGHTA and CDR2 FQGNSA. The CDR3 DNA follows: TGTGCCAGCAGCCCTCTAGCAGCCCAATACCTCCGGTACTTC. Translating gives CASSPLAAQYLRYF.

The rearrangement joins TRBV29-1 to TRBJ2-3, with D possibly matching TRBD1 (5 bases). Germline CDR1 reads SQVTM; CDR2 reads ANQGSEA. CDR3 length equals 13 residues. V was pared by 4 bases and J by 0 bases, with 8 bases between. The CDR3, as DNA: TGCAGCGTTGTGACAGATAGCACAGATACGCAGTATTTT. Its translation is CSVVTDSTDTQYF.

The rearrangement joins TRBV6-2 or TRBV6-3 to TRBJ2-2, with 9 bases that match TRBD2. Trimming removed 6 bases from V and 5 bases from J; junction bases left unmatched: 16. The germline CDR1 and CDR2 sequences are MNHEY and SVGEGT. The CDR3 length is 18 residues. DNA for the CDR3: TGTGCCAGCAGCCCAGGGACTAGCTCCCCCCCGAGGACCGGGGAGCTGTTTTTT. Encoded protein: CASSPGTSSPPRTGELFF.

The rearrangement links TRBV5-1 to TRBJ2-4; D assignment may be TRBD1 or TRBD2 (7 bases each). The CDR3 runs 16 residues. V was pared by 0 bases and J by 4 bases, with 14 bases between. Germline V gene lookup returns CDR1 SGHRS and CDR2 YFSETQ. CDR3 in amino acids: CASSLGYRGGKNIQYF. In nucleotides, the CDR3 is TGCGCCAGCAGCTTGGGTTACAGGGGAGGGAAAAACATTCAGTACTTC.

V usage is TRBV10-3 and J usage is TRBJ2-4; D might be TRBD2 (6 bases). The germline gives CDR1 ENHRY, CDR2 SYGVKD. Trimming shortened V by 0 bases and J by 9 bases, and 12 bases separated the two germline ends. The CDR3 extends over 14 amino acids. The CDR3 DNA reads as TGTGCCATCAGTGAGTCTTTGCAGGGAGGCATTCAGTACTTC. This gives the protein CAISESLQGGIQYF.

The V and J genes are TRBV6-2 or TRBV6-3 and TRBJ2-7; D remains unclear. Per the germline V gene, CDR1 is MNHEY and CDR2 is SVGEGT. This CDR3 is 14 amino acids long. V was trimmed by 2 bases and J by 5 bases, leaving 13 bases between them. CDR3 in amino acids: CASSYRDSRNEQYF. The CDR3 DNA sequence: TGTGCCAGCAGTTACAGGGATAGCCGCAACGAGCAGTACTTC.

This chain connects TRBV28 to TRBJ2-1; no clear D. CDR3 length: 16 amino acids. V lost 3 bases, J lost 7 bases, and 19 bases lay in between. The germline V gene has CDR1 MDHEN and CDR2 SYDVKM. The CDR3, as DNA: TGTGCCAGCAGTTTCAAACCAAACCAACAACCGAATGAGCAGTTCTTC. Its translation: CASSFKPNQQPNEQFF. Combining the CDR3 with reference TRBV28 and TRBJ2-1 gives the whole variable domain DVKVTQSSRYLVKRTGEKVFLECVQDMDHENMFWYRQDPGLGLRLIYFSYDVKMKEKGDIPEGYSVSREKKERFSLILESASTNQTSMYLCASSFKPNQQPNEQFFGPGTRLTVL.

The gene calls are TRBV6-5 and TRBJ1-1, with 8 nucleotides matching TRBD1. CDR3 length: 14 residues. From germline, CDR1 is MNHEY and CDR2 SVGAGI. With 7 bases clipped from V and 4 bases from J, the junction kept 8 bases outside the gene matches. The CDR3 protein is CASIPDRAGTEAFF. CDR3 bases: TGTGCCAGCATCCCGGACAGGGCGGGCACTGAAGCTTTCTTT.

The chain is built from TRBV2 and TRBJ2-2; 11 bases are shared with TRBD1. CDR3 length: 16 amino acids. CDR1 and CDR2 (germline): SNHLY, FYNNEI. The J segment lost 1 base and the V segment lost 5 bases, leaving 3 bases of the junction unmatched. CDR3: CASSWDRGLNTGELFF. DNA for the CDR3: TGTGCCAGCAGTTGGGACAGGGGGTTGAACACCGGGGAGCTGTTTTTT.

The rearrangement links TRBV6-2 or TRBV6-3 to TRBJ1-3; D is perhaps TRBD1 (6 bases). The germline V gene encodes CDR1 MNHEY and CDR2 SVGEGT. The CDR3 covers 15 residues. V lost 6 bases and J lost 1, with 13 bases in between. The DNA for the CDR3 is TGTGCCAGCAGCATCGGACAGTTTTCTGGAAACACCATATATTTT. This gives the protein CASSIGQFSGNTIYF.